This T cell receptor (beta chain) emerged from a study of cytomegalovirus exposure and HLA in healthy donors. Study background: In an early release, HLA-typed donors contributed tens of millions of unique TCR sequences. General study results and limits: Later genetic work tied a missense DCLRE1C variant to beta-chain V and J trimming. TCR association rates varied by HLA locus in a later analysis, with DRB1 highest and HLA-C lowest. Presence/absence analyses took donor sequencing depth as roughly uniform.

Remarks on this clone: Antigen: not known.

The study ran its PCR with 60 Vbeta and 13 Jbeta primers. The table came from immunoSEQ multiplex PCR; TCRdb's copy has only in-frame clones and leaves some out. Among around 190,000 clones listed, roughly three quarters were seen once. CDR1 is SGHRS, CDR2 YFSETQ, per germline. The CDR3 spans 18 residues. V was pared by 1 base and J by 1 base, with 20 bases between. Sequencing was done on a sample of PBMCs. The receptor comes from a woman aged 50 to 65 in good health and CMV-seronegative. V and J are TRBV5-1 and TRBJ2-5; D is possibly TRBD1 (6 bases). The CDR3 loop is CASSLIRGGSGPQETQYF. CDR3 in DNA: TGCGCCAGCAGCTTGATCAGGGGCGGAAGCGGCCCCCAAGAGACCCAGTACTTC.